This TCR beta chain was captured in a study of shared clonotypes between healthy human individuals. Study information: Used for every donor were three CD4 naive, three CD4 memory, two CD8 naive and one CD8 memory plate. Study findings and constraints: It was the non-shared clonotypes that had lower generation probabilities than clonotypes shared by all four donors.

Regarding this clone: Its antigen is not known.

The study enrolled healthy HIV-negative adults without recent acute infections or vaccinations as donors. Replicate PCRs for sorted subsets used approximately 220 ng DNA; this equaled around 28,000 T cell genomes. Method: immunoSEQ multiplex PCR; TCRdb's copy keeps in-frame clones and lacks some. The sample consists of about 2.3 million clones, around 92% of them appearing once. The germline gives CDR1 MDHEN, CDR2 SYDVKM. The CDR3 has 14 amino acids. The V and J ends lost 5 bases and 7 bases, in that order; junction bases with no gene match: 6. Sequencing was carried out using naive CD4+ T cells from PBMCs. The subset: CD45RA+ positively selected. This chain joins TRBV28 and TRBJ2-1, with TRBD1 matching over 9 bases. The TCR was taken from a young man in good health. Some clones in this sample may be carry-over from other donors' samples. The CDR3 region is CASSPPGQGNEQFF. The CDR3, as DNA: TGTGCCAGCAGTCCCCCGGGACAGGGTAATGAGCAGTTCTTC.